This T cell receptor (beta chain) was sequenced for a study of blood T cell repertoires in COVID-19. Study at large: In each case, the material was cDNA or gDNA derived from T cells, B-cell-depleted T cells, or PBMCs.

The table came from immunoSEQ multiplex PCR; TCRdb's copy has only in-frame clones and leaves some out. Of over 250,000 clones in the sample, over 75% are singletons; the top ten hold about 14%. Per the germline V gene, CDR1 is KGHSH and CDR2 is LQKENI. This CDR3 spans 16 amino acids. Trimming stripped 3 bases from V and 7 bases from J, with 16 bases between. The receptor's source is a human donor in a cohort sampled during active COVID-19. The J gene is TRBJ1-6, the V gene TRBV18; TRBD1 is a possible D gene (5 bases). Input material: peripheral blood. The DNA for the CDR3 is TGTGCCAGCTCACCCCTTTCGACAGAAACGAATTCACCCCTCCACTTT. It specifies CASSPLSTETNSPLHF.